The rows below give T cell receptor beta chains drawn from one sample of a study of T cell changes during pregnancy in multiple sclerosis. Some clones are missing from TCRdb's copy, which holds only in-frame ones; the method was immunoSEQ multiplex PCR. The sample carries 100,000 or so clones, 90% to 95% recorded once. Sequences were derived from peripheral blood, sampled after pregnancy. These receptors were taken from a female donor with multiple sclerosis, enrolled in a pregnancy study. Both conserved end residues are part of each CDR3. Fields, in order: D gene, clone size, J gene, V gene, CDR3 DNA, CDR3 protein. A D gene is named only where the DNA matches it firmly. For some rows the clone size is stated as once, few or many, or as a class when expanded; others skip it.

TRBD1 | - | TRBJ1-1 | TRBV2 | TGTGCCAGCAGTGCCCAGGGGGAAAAGAACACTGAAGCTTTCTTT | CASSAQGEKNTEAFF
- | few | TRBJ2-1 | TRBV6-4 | TGTGCCAGCAAACTTGAGGCGCTCGGGGGAAATGAGCAGTTCTTC | CASKLEALGGNEQFF
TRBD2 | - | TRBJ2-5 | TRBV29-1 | TGCAGCGTGGAAACTGGACTAGCGGGGGAGACCCAGTACTTC | CSVETGLAGETQYF
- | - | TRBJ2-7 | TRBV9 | TGTGCCAGCAGCCCCCACCGGACACAATACGAGCAGTACTTC | CASSPHRTQYEQYF
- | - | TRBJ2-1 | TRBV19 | TGTGCCAGTAGTAATACAGGGCCGACCTCCTACAATGAGCAGTTCTTC | CASSNTGPTSYNEQFF
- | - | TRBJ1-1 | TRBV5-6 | TGTGCCAGCAGCTTGGGCAGTAACACTGAAGCTTTCTTT | CASSLGSNTEAFF
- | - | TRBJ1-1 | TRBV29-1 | TGCAGCGCCGACAGGATGAACACTGAAGCTTTCTTT | CSADRMNTEAFF
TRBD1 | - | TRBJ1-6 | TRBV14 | TGTGCCAGCAGCCAAGATCGGACAGGGTTTAATTCACCCCTCCACTTT | CASSQDRTGFNSPLHF
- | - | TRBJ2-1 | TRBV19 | TGTGCCAGTAGTATATTTGGGGGGGCGGGGAATGAGCAGTTCTTC | CASSIFGGAGNEQFF
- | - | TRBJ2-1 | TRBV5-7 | TGTGCCAGCAGCCTCACAGGGAAGAGCTCCTACAATGAGCAGTTCTTC | CASSLTGKSSYNEQFF
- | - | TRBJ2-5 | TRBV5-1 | TGCGCCAGCATGGTGAGCTTTACTCAAGAGACCCAGTACTTC | CASMVSFTQETQYF
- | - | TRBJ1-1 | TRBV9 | TGTGCCAGCAGCGTAGCTACACGGGGAGATAGTGACACTGAAGCTTTCTTT | CASSVATRGDSDTEAFF
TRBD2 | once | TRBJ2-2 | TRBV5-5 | TGTGCCAGCAGCTTGTCATCCGGGACTATGAACACCGGGGAGCTGTTTTTT | CASSLSSGTMNTGELFF
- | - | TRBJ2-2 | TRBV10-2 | TGCGCCAGTGGACAGACCGGGGAGCTGTTTTTT | CASGQTGELFF
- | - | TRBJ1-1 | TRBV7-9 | TGTGCCAGCAGCTTAGGGCAGGCATTTGAAGCTTTCTTT | CASSLGQAFEAFF
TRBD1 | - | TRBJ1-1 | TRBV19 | TGTGCCAGTAGTACACGGGACAGCTTGGCTTTCTTT | CASSTRDSLAFF
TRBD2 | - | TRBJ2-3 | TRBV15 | TGTGCCACCGGTCCAGCGGGGGAAACTAGCACAGATACGCAGTATTTT | CATGPAGETSTDTQYF
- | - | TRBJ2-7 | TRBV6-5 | TGTGCCAGCAGTTACTCGAGGGACACCTCCTACGAGCAGTACTTC | CASSYSRDTSYEQYF
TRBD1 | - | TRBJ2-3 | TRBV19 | TGTGCCAGTAGCGGGACAGGGGGTATTGCAGATACGCAGTATTTT | CASSGTGGIADTQYF
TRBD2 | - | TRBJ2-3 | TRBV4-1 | TGCGCCAGCAGCCACCTCACTAGCGGGGGGGCCGGTGCGAATACGCAGTATTTT | CASSHLTSGGAGANTQYF
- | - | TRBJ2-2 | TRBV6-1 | TGTGCCAGCACACTTTCGGCCGGGGAGCTGTTTTTT | CASTLSAGELFF
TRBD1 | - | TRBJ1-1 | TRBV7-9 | TGTGCCAGCAGCTTAGCCGGACAGGCGGTTGCTTTCTTT | CASSLAGQAVAFF
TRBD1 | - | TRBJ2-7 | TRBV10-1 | TGCGCCAGCAGTGATTCGGGACAGGGGCTGCACGAGCAGTACTTC | CASSDSGQGLHEQYF
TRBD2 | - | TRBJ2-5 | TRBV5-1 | TGCGCCAGCAGCCCCTTAAGGACTAGCGGGCAAGAGACCCAGTACTTC | CASSPLRTSGQETQYF
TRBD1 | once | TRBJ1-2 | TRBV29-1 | TGCAGCGTGAGCGGAACCGGGGACAGTGACGGCTACACCTTC | CSVSGTGDSDGYTF
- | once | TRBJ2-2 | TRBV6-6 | TGTGCCAGCAGTCCTTCCCCCGCCGGGGAGCTGTTTTTT | CASSPSPAGELFF
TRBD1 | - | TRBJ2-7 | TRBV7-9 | TGTGCCAGCAGCCCGGACAGGGTGGAGCAGTACTTC | CASSPDRVEQYF
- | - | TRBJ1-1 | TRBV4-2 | TGTGCCAGCAGCCAAGTCGGGGATTCTGAAGCTTTCTTT | CASSQVGDSEAFF
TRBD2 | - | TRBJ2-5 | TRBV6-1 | TGTGCCAGCCGAACTAGCGGGGGGGCTCGAGAGACCCAGTACTTC | CASRTSGGARETQYF
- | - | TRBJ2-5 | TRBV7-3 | TGTGCCAGCAGCGTAACTAGTAACCCTGAAGAGACCCAGTACTTC | CASSVTSNPEETQYF
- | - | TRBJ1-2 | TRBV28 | TGTGCCAGCAGTAAGAGAAATCGGTACTATGGCTACACCTTC | CASSKRNRYYGYTF
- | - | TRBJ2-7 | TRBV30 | TGTGCAAGCCGTCCGGGGAAGATCCCGGGGAGCCACGAGCAGTACTTC | CASRPGKIPGSHEQYF
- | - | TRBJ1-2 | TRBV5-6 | TGTGCCAGCAGCGCGCTACAGAGTAACTATGGCTACACCTTC | CASSALQSNYGYTF
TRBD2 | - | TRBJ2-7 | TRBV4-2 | TGTGCCAGCAGCCCAGGACTAGCGGGGGCCCTGTTGGAGCAGTACTTC | CASSPGLAGALLEQYF
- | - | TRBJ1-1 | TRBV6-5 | TGTGCCAGCAGTTACTCCGGGGGTACGGGCACTGAAGCTTTCTTT | CASSYSGGTGTEAFF
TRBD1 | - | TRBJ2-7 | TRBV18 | TGTGCCAGCTCCCCGGGACAGGCTGGGAACGAGCAGTACTTC | CASSPGQAGNEQYF
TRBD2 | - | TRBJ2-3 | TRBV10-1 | TGCGCCAGCAGTGAACTAGCGGGGGGTACCACAGATACGCAGTATTTT | CASSELAGGTTDTQYF
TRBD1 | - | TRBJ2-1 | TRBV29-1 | TGCAGCGTTGAGGGTGGGACAGTCTCCTACAATGAGCAGTTCTTC | CSVEGGTVSYNEQFF
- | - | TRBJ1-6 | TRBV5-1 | TGCGCCAGCAGGGGTTATCCGGGGGAAAATTCACCCCTCCACTTT | CASRGYPGENSPLHF
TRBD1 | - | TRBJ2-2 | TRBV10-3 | TGTGCCATCAAAGGGACAGGGGGATCGGGGGAGCTGTTTTTT | CAIKGTGGSGELFF
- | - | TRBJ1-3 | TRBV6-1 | TGTGCCAGCAGGCGCCGATCGGGGGCTGGAAACACCATATATTTT | CASRRRSGAGNTIYF
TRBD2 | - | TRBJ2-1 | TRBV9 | TGTGCCAGCAGCGCCCCGGGACTAGCGGTGAATGGTGAGCAGTTCTTC | CASSAPGLAVNGEQFF
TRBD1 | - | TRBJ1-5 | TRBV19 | TGTGCCAGTAGTACCGGACAGGCCGGCAATCAGCCCCAGCATTTT | CASSTGQAGNQPQHF
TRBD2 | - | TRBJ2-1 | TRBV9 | TGTGCCAGCAGCGTAGGAGCGGGGGGTCTGAATGAGCAGTTCTTC | CASSVGAGGLNEQFF
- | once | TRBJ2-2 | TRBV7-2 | TGTGCCAGCAGAGGGGTGGGGGAGCTGTTTTTT | CASRGVGELFF
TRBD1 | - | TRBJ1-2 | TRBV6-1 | TGTGCCAGCAGTGAGGACAGGGTTTATGGCTACACCTTC | CASSEDRVYGYTF
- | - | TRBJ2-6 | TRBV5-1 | TGCGCCAGCAGCTTGGGCCACGCCAGCTCTGGGGCCAACGTCCTGACTTTC | CASSLGHASSGANVLTF
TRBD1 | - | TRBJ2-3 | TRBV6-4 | TGTGCCAGCAGCAGGGGGCTGAGCACAGATACGCAGTATTTT | CASSRGLSTDTQYF
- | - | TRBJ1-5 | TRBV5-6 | TGTGCCAGCAGCTTATCAGGGAGCAATCAGCCCCAGCATTTT | CASSLSGSNQPQHF
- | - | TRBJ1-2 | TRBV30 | TGTGCCTGGAGGCCGAGAGACTTCTATGGCTACACCTTC | CAWRPRDFYGYTF
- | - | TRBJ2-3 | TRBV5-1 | TGCGCCAGCAGCTTGTCGACAGATACGCAGTATTTT | CASSLSTDTQYF
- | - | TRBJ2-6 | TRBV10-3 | TGTGCCATCAGTAGTAGCTCTGGGGCCAACGTCCTGACTTTC | CAISSSSGANVLTF
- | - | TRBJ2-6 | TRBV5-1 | TGCGCCAGCAGCACAGGGAGCATCCTCTCTGGGGCCAACGTCCTGACTTTC | CASSTGSILSGANVLTF
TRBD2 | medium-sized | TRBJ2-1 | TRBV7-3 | TGTGCCAGCAGCTTAGTCGTGGCTAGCGGGGGGACCAATGAGCAGTTCTTC | CASSLVVASGGTNEQFF
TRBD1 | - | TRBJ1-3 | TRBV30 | TGTGCCTGGAGTCAGGGACAGGGGGATGGAAACACCATATATTTT | CAWSQGQGDGNTIYF
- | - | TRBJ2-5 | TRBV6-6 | TGTGCCAGCAAGACGAGGGTCCAAGAGACCCAGTACTTC | CASKTRVQETQYF
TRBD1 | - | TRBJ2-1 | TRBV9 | TGTGCCAGCAGCGTAGGCCCGGGGGACAGGAACAATGAGCAGTTCTTC | CASSVGPGDRNNEQFF